These 10 T cell receptor beta chains were all obtained from the same sample, sequenced in a study of CD4+ T cells in melanoma. Clones were read by immunoSEQ multiplex PCR, and TCRdb kept only the in-frame ones, dropping some. The top ten hold around 3% of the sample, which has more than 90,000 clones, over 80% seen once. The sequencing sample was made of peripheral blood. These receptors originate from a human donor with melanoma.

The CDR3 DNA reads TGTGCCAGCAAAGGAAATGAGCAGTTCTTC. Protein product: CASKGNEQFF. The chain recombines TRBV5-4 with TRBJ2-1; the D is unclear. V lost 6 bases to trimming and J lost 7 bases, with 5 bases between them. In germline, CDR1 is SGHNT, CDR2 YYREEE (reference sequence). The CDR3 has 10 amino acids.

V usage is TRBV10-3 and J usage is TRBJ2-3, with 9 bases lining up with TRBD2. Germline V gene sequence: CDR1 ENHRY, CDR2 SYGVKD. V was pared by 6 bases and J by 2 bases, with 9 bases of the junction left unmatched. The CDR3 runs 16 residues. CDR3 in DNA: TGTGCCATCAGGGGGTGGCTAGCGGGGACCACAGATACGCAGTATTTT. This encodes CAIRGWLAGTTDTQYF.

The CDR3 region has the DNA TGTGCCAGAGATAGGAGGCCCCCCTCTGGGGCCAACGTCCTGACTTTC. As protein: CARDRRPPSGANVLTF. This chain links TRBV27 with TRBJ2-6; TRBD2 might be the D (5 bases). The CDR3 has 16 amino acids. Trimming pared 9 bases from V and 0 bases from J, leaving 15 bases between. From germline, CDR1 is MNHEY and CDR2 SMNVEV (reference sequence). Variable domain in full (rest from reference TRBV27 and TRBJ2-6): EAQVTQNPRYLITVTGKKLTVTCSQNMNHEYMSWYRQDPGLGLRQIYYSMNVEVTDKGDVPEGYKVSRKEKRNFPLILESPSPNQTSLYFCARDRRPPSGANVLTFGAGSRLTVL.

V is TRBV9 and J is TRBJ2-3, with TRBD2 identical over 13 bases. The CDR3 extends over 18 amino acids. Germline V lookup: CDR1 SGDLS, CDR2 YYNGEE. V gave up 3 bases and J gave up 0 bases; unmatched junction bases: 7. CDR3 DNA: TGTGCCAGCAGCGCCCGCGGGACTAGCGGGGACAGCACAGATACGCAGTATTTT. Residues: CASSARGTSGDSTDTQYF.

This chain joins TRBV11-1 and TRBJ2-7; 9 positions agree with TRBD2. Trimming cost V 3 bases and J 4 bases; bases outside gene matches: 7. The CDR3 sequence is 15 residues long. Per the germline V gene, CDR1 is SGHAT and CDR2 is FQDESV (reference sequence). The CDR3 loop is CASSFLAGPRYEQYF. The CDR3 DNA reads TGTGCCAGCAGCTTCCTAGCGGGACCGAGGTACGAGCAGTACTTC.

The genes are TRBV15 and TRBJ2-2; D may correspond to TRBD1 or TRBD2 (5 bases each). The CDR3 length is 15 residues. Germline V CDR1 and CDR2: LNHNV, YYDKDF (reference sequence). Trimming pared 11 bases from V and 3 bases from J, leaving 19 bases between. The CDR3, as DNA: TGTGCCGTACGTGAGGGGCTCCTTGACACCGGGGAGCTGTTTTTT. It is translated as CAVREGLLDTGELFF.

This clone was detected only once. The rearrangement joins TRBV7-2 to TRBJ1-1, with 7 bases fitting TRBD1. After removal of 5 bases from V and 6 bases from J, the junction contained 18 bases not matched to a gene. The CDR3 totals 17 residues. Germline-derived CDR1 and CDR2 are SGHTA and FQGNSA. The CDR3 sequence is CASSPPRGGRRLAEAFF. DNA for the CDR3: TGTGCCAGCAGCCCCCCCAGGGGGGGGAGGAGGTTAGCTGAAGCTTTCTTT. The full variable domain, with the rest looked up from reference TRBV7-2 and TRBJ1-1, is GAGVSQSPSNKVTEKGKDVELRCDPISGHTALYWYRQSLGQGLEFLIYFQGNSAPDKSGLPSDRFSAERTGGSVSTLTIQRTQQEDSAVYLCASSPPRGGRRLAEAFFGQGTRLTVV.

The rearrangement uses TRBV7-3 and TRBJ1-1; perhaps TRBD1 as D (5 bases). The CDR3 is made up of 13 amino acids. V shed 5 bases and J shed 2 bases, with 9 bases lying between them. Looked up from germline, CDR1 is SGHTA and CDR2 is FQGTGA. The DNA for the CDR3 is TGTGCCAGCAGCGTAGGGACCAACACTGAAGCTTTCTTT. Its protein is CASSVGTNTEAFF.

This chain uses TRBV21-1 with TRBJ1-3; the tabulated D call, TRBD1, remains unverified against the DNA. TRBV21-1 counts as a pseudogene. This CDR3 region has 16 residues. The CDR3 DNA follows: TGTGCCAGCAGCAACCCTCCACAGTTGAATGGAAACACCATATATTTT. It specifies CASSNPPQLNGNTIYF.

The rearrangement uses TRBV5-4 and TRBJ1-1; the match to TRBD1 covers 7 bases. J was trimmed by 1 base and V by 4 bases; bases with no gene match: 7. The CDR3 is made up of 15 amino acids. Germline assignment: CDR1 SGHNT and CDR2 YYREEE (reference sequence). Here the CDR3 reads CASSGKQGSNTEAFF. The CDR3 DNA sequence: TGTGCCAGCAGCGGCAAACAGGGGTCGAACACTGAAGCTTTCTTT.